This paragraph covers one T cell receptor (beta chain) sequence. The entry originates in a study of T cell changes during pregnancy in multiple sclerosis. The germline V and J ends were trimmed by 2 bases and 4 bases, with 8 bases remaining between them. CDR3 length: 13 amino acids. Looked up from germline, CDR1 is SGHAT and CDR2 is FQDESV (reference sequence). Sequencing used immunoSEQ multiplex PCR; TCRdb keeps in-frame clones, though not all of them. The sample shows 80,000 or so clones, about 90% of them seen only once. The origin of this receptor is a female donor with multiple sclerosis, enrolled in a pregnancy study. This rearrangement joins TRBV11-1 to TRBJ1-1; possible D gene TRBD1, 6 bases. The sequences come from peripheral blood, collected before pregnancy. The CDR3 region is CASSLIQGTEAFF. For the CDR3, the DNA is TGTGCCAGCAGCTTAATACAGGGCACTGAAGCTTTCTTT.